These 23 T cell receptor beta chains came from one sample sequenced in a study of T cell responses to AZD1222 COVID-19 vaccine. The assay was immunoSEQ multiplex PCR, and TCRdb's table has in-frame clones only and misses some. The sample lists 120,000 or so clones, 70% to 90% seen once, with around 30% in the top ten. The sequences come from peripheral blood, collected on day 0 of AZD1222 vaccination. The receptors derive from an adult in good health.

This chain links TRBV7-9 with TRBJ2-1, with 9 bases lining up with TRBD2. Germline CDR1 is SEHNR and CDR2 is FQNEAQ (reference sequence). There are 17 residues in the CDR3. J was trimmed by 2 bases and V by 1 base; bases with no gene match: 6. CDR3 in amino acids: CASSLGTSVHTYNEQFF. In nucleotides, the CDR3 is TGTGCCAGCAGCTTAGGGACTAGCGTCCATACCTACAATGAGCAGTTCTTC.

V usage is TRBV28 and J usage is TRBJ2-1; 11 bases are a match to TRBD2. The CDR3 loop spans 15 amino acids. The trim removed 5 bases at V and 4 bases at J, leaving 4 bases unmatched. CDR1 and CDR2 (germline): MDHEN, SYDVKM. The CDR3 nucleotides are TGTGCCAGCAGTAGACTAGCGGGGCGTTACAATGAGCAGTTCTTC. It codes for CASSRLAGRYNEQFF.

The CDR3 DNA reads as TGTGCCAGCAGCTTAAGCCGGGGGGAGCAGTACTTC. It codes for CASSLSRGEQYF. This chain links TRBV7-8 with TRBJ2-7; perhaps TRBD2 as D (6 bases). Germline V gives CDR1 SGHVS, CDR2 FQNEAQ. The V end was cut by 2 bases, the J end by 7 bases, with 9 bases between. The CDR3 contains 12 residues.

The chain carries TRBV6-5 and TRBJ2-2; 7 positions match TRBD1. The CDR3 consists of 13 residues. Germline V gene sequence: CDR1 MNHEY, CDR2 SVGAGI. Losses at the gene ends were 6 bases for V and 7 bases for J; bases not matched to a gene: 5. This CDR3 reads CASRGGVGGELFF. In nucleotides, the CDR3 is TGTGCCAGCAGAGGGGGCGTCGGCGGGGAGCTGTTTTTT.

The table lists this clone with a few counts. V is TRBV4-1 and J is TRBJ2-7; D is possibly TRBD1 or TRBD2 (5 bases each). This CDR3 has 14 amino acids. Trimming took off 1 base at V and 4 bases at J, with 11 bases between the two ends. CDR1 is MGHRA and CDR2 is YSYEKL in the germline V gene. The CDR3 coding sequence is TGCGCCAGCAGCCAAGGGGGGTCAGGTTACGAGCAGTACTTC. Translation gives CASSQGGSGYEQYF.

The chain has TRBV10-3 and TRBJ1-2, with 7 bases lining up with TRBD1. CDR1 and CDR2 (germline): ENHRY, SYGVKD. CDR3 size: 16 residues. J was trimmed by 0 bases and V by 5 bases; bases with no gene match: 9. The CDR3, as DNA: TGTGCCATCAGTTCGGGACAGACTACTTCTAACTATGGCTACACCTTC. It is translated as CAISSGQTTSNYGYTF.

V usage is TRBV5-6 and J usage is TRBJ1-5, with D perhaps TRBD1 (6 bases). CDR1 is SGHDT and CDR2 is YYEEEE in the germline V gene. The CDR3 runs to 16 residues. Trimming took 4 bases from V and 3 from J, leaving 17 bases between them. The CDR3 sequence is CASSPSPQGANQPQHF. CDR3 DNA sequence: TGTGCCAGCAGCCCGTCACCACAGGGAGCCAATCAGCCCCAGCATTTT.

The CDR3: CASSKTGTGSGYTF. The CDR3 nucleotides read TGTGCCAGCAGTAAAACCGGGACAGGGAGCGGCTACACCTTC. V gene TRBV6-5 combines with J gene TRBJ1-2; 9 bases align to TRBD1. The CDR3 loop spans 14 amino acids. V gave up 5 bases and J gave up 8 bases; unmatched junction bases: 9. The V gene's germline CDR1 is MNHEY and CDR2 SVGAGI.

For the CDR3, the DNA is TGCGCCAGCAGCCAAGATTTGGCGGGAGGCGCCATGATCACAGATACGCAGTATTTT. Amino acid sequence: CASSQDLAGGAMITDTQYF. The chain carries TRBV4-1 and TRBJ2-3; 8 bases match TRBD2. Germline loops: CDR1 MGHRA, CDR2 YSYEKL. The CDR3 has 19 residues. Germline trimming cut 0 bases from V and 2 bases from J; bases unmatched to any gene: 13.

V usage is TRBV7-3 and J usage is TRBJ2-5; D unresolved. The germline gives CDR1 SGHTA, CDR2 FQGTGA. V lost 4 bases and J lost 4, with 1 base in between. This CDR3 is built from 10 residues. In nucleotides, the CDR3 is TGTGCCAGCAGCTCAGAGACCCAGTACTTC. Encoded protein: CASSSETQYF.

This chain connects TRBV19 to TRBJ1-2; D uncertain. The CDR3 has 15 amino acids. Between the trimmed V and J ends, which lost 3 bases and 2 bases, there was a span of 13 bases. In germline, CDR1 is LNHDA, CDR2 SQIVND (reference sequence). The DNA of the CDR3 is TGTGCCAGTAGTATTGTGCAGATACTCAACTATGGCTACACCTTC. Translating it yields CASSIVQILNYGYTF.

The chain carries TRBV5-1 and TRBJ1-1; perhaps TRBD1 as D (5 bases). Germline V gene data show CDR1 as SGHRS and CDR2 as YFSETQ. Between the trimmed V and J ends, which lost 4 bases and 8 bases, there was a span of 18 bases. The CDR3 spans 14 residues. DNA of the CDR3: TGCGCCAGCAGCCTCTCCCCAGGGTTGCTAGAAGCTTTCTTT. It encodes CASSLSPGLLEAFF.

The CDR3, as DNA: TGTGCCAGCAGCTTGGGCCTAGCGGTAGCCTACAATGAGCAGTTCTTC. Amino acids: CASSLGLAVAYNEQFF. The chain links TRBV5-4 to TRBJ2-1; TRBD2 aligns across 7 bases. V gave up 0 bases and J gave up 2 bases; unmatched junction bases: 5. In germline, CDR1 is SGHNT, CDR2 YYREEE (reference sequence). The CDR3 runs 16 residues.

V usage is TRBV27 and J usage is TRBJ1-4, with D possibly TRBD1 on 5 matching bases. Trimming left V 3 bases short and J 7 bases short, with 12 bases between. The CDR3 is 14 residues long. Germline V gene lookup returns CDR1 MNHEY and CDR2 SMNVEV (reference sequence). CDR3 region: CASSFEGKGEKLFF. Written as DNA, the CDR3 is TGTGCCAGCAGTTTTGAGGGGAAGGGTGAAAAACTGTTTTTT.

The gene calls are TRBV9 and TRBJ2-3; no definite D call. V was cut by 3 bases and J by 6 bases, with 8 bases left in between. The CDR3 is made up of 12 amino acids. Germline V lookup: CDR1 SGDLS, CDR2 YYNGEE. The CDR3 nucleotides are TGTGCCAGCAGCGGGCCAGCGGATACGCAGTATTTT. Amino acid sequence: CASSGPADTQYF.

J is TRBJ2-7 and V is TRBV19; 8 bases map to TRBD1. J was trimmed by 2 bases and V by 6 bases; bases with no gene match: 3. Germline V gene data show CDR1 as LNHDA and CDR2 as SQIVND (reference sequence). The CDR3 contains 13 residues. The CDR3 nucleotides read TGTGCCAGTAGGGGACAGGCCACCTACGAGCAGTACTTC. It specifies CASRGQATYEQYF.

The CDR3 bases are TGTGCCAGCAGCTCACAGGGGCTGTCTGGAAACACCATATATTTT. Translating it yields CASSSQGLSGNTIYF. V gene TRBV7-8 combines with J gene TRBJ1-3; 7 nucleotides match TRBD1. The germline CDR1 and CDR2 sequences are SGHVS and FQNEAQ. V shed 4 bases, J shed 1 base, and the junction held 4 bases outside the gene matches. The CDR3 is made up of 15 amino acids.

This clone was seen a single time. V is TRBV19 and J is TRBJ2-6, with D unclear. The V gene's germline CDR1 is LNHDA and CDR2 SQIVND (reference sequence). V was pared by 6 bases and J by 3 bases, with 12 bases between. The CDR3 totals 15 residues. The CDR3 here is CASSERLYGANVLTF. The CDR3 DNA reads as TGTGCCAGTAGCGAAAGACTTTATGGGGCCAACGTCCTGACTTTC. The full variable domain, in which reference TRBV19 and TRBJ2-6 provide the parts outside the CDR3, is DGGITQSPKYLFRKEGQNVTLSCEQNLNHDAMYWYRQDPGQGLRLIYYSQIVNDFQKGDIAEGYSVSREKKESFPLTVTSAQKNPTAFYLCASSERLYGANVLTFGAGSRLTVL.

This rearrangement joins TRBV6-1 to TRBJ2-6; 8 nucleotides match TRBD1. In germline, CDR1 is MNHNS, CDR2 SASEGT. The CDR3 totals 18 residues. The junction had 9 bases not matched to a gene; V was cut back by 2 bases and J by 3 bases. CDR3 sequence reads: CASSERSGGAVGANVLTF. The CDR3 DNA sequence: TGTGCCAGCAGTGAAAGATCAGGGGGCGCGGTTGGGGCCAACGTCCTGACTTTC.

The chain couples TRBV12-5 to TRBJ2-3, with 9 bases aligning to TRBD1. Germline lookup yields CDR1 LGHNT and CDR2 FRNRAP. Trimming cost V 1 base and J 2 bases; bases outside gene matches: 1. The length of the CDR3 is 15 residues. The DNA of the CDR3 is TGTGCTAGTGGTTTGGGACAGGGGGTCACAGATACGCAGTATTTT. Encoded protein: CASGLGQGVTDTQYF. Drawing the rest from reference TRBV12-5 and TRBJ2-3, the complete variable domain is DARVTQTPRHKVTEMGQEVTMRCQPILGHNTVFWYRQTMMQGLELLAYFRNRAPLDDSGMPKDRFSAEMPDATLATLKIQPSEPRDSAVYFCASGLGQGVTDTQYFGPGTRLTVL.

The rearrangement links TRBV10-3 to TRBJ1-4, with D perhaps TRBD1 (5 bases). Germline CDR1 ENHRY, CDR2 SYGVKD. There are 13 residues in the CDR3. V was cut by 7 bases and J by 7 bases, with 13 bases left in between. The chain's CDR3 is CAIILQGSEKLFF. CDR3 sequence (DNA): TGTGCCATCATATTGCAGGGTAGTGAAAAACTGTTTTTT.

V and J are TRBV3-1 (or the pseudogene TRBV3-2) and TRBJ1-6, with D hard to call. Trimming removed 1 base at V and 7 bases at J, with 11 bases between. CDR1 and CDR2 (germline): LGHDT, YNNKEL (reference sequence). The CDR3 runs to 15 residues. CDR3 DNA: TGTGCCAGCAGCCAAGTCGGGCAGAGCAATTCACCCCTCCACTTT. It is translated as CASSQVGQSNSPLHF.

This clone has a single count. This chain connects TRBV7-2 to TRBJ1-2, with unresolved D. V lost 2 bases and J lost 7, with 20 bases in between. Germline loops: CDR1 SGHTA, CDR2 FQGNSA. The CDR3 loop spans 16 amino acids. CDR3 DNA: TGTGCCAGCAGCTTACCGGCTGCGGACGCCCCTTGTGGCTACACCTTC. Protein sequence: CASSLPAADAPCGYTF.